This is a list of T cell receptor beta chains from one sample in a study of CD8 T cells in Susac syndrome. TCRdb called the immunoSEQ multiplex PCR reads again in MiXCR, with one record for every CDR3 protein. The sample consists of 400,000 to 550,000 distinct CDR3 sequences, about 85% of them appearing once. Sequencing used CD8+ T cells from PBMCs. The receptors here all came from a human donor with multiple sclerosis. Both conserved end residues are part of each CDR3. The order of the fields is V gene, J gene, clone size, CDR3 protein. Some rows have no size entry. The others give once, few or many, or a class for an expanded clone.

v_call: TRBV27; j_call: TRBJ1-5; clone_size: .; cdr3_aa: CASSLVFGAGQPQHF
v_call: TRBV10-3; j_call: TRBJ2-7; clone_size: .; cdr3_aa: CTISKLEDYEQYF
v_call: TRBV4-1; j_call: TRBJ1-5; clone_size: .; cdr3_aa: CASSQDSSEQPQHF
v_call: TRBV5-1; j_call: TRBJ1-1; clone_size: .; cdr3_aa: CASSLETANTEAFF
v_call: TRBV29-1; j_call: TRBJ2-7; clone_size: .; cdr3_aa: CSATGGVGEQYF
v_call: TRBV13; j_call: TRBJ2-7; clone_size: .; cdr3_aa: CASSFEGLGTPSPEQYF
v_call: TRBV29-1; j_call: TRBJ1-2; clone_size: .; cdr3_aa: CSVDHGTGQVSTGYTF
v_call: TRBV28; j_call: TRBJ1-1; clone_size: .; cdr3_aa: CASSFPLLEAFF
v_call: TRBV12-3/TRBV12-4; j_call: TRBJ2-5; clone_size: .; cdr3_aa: CASSPGIWQEETQYF
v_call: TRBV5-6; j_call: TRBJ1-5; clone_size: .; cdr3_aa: CASSIGGTAPLIQPQHF
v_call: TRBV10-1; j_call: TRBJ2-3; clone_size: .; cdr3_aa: CASGVGGSTDTQYF
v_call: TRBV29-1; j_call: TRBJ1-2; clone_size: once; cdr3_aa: CSALNNYGYTF
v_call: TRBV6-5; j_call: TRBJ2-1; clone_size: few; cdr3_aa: CASSYFPGTSGSEKFF
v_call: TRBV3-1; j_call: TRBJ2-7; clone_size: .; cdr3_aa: CASSQDIGQAYEQYF
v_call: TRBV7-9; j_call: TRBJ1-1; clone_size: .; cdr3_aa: CASSDTGKRYTEAFF
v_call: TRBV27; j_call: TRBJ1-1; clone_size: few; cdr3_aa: CASHRGTEAFF
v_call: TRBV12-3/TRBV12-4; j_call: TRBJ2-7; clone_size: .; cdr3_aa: CASSITSGDYEQYF